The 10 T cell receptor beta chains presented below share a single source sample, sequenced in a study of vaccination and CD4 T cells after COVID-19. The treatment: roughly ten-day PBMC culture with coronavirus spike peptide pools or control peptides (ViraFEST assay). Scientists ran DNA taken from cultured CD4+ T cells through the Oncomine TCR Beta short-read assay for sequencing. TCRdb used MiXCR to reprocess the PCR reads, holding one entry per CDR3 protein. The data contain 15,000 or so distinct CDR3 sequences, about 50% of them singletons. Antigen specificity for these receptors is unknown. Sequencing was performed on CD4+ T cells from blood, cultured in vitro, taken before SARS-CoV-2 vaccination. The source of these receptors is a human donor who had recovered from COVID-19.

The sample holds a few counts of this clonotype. The CDR3 DNA reads as TGCAGTGCTAGAGAAATCAATGAGCAGTTCTTC. Encoded protein: CSAREINEQFF. J is TRBJ2-1 and V is TRBV20-1; D call uncertain. This CDR3 has 11 residues. Trimming took off 0 bases at V and 6 bases at J, with 3 bases between the two ends. The V gene's germline CDR1 is DFQATT and CDR2 SNEGSKA (reference sequence).

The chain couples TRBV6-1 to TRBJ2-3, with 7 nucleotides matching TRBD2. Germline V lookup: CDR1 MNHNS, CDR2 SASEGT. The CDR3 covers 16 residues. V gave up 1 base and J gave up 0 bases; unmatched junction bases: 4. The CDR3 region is CASSEGGSGSTDTQYF. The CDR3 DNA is TGTGCCAGCAGTGAAGGAGGTAGCGGGAGCACAGATACGCAGTATTTT.

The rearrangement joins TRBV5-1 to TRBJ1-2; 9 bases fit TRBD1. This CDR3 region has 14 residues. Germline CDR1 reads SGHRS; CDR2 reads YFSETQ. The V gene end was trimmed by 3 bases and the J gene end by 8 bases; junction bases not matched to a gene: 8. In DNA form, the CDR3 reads TGCGCCAGCAGCTCCGACAAGGACAGGGGAGGCTACACCTTC. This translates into CASSSDKDRGGYTF.

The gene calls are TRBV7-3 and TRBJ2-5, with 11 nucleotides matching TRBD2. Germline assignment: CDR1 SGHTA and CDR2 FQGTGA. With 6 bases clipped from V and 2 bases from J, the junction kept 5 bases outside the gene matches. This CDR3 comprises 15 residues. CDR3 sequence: CASSSASGRQETQYF. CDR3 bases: TGTGCCAGCAGTTCGGCTAGCGGGAGGCAAGAGACCCAGTACTTC.

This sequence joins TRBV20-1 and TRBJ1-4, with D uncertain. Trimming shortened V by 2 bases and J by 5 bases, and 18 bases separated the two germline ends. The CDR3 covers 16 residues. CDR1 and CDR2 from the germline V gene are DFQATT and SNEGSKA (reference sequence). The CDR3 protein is CSARSGPGRGNEKLFF. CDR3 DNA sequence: TGCAGTGCTAGAAGCGGGCCAGGCCGTGGGAATGAAAAACTGTTTTTT.

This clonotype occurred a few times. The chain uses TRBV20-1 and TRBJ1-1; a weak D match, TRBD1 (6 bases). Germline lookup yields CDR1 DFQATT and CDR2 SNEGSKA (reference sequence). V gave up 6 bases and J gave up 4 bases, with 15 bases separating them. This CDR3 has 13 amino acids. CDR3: CSANKGRGTEAFF. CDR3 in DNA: TGCAGTGCCAACAAGGGCAGGGGCACTGAAGCTTTCTTT.

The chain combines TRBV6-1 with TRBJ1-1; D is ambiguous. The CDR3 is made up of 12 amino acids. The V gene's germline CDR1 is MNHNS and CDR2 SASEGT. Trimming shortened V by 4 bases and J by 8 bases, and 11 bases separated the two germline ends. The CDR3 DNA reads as TGTGCCAGCAGTGCCAGAGACCTAGAAGCTTTCTTT. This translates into CASSARDLEAFF.

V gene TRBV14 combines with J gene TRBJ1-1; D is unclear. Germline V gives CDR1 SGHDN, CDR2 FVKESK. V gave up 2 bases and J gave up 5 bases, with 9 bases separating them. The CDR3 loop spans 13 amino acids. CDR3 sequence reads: CASSQLRGTEAFF. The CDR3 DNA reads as TGTGCCAGCAGCCAATTGAGAGGGACTGAAGCTTTCTTT. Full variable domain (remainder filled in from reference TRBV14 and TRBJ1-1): EAGVTQFPSHSVIEKGQTVTLRCDPISGHDNLYWYRRVMGKEIKFLLHFVKESKQDESGMPNNRFLAERTGGTYSTLKVQPAELEDSGVYFCASSQLRGTEAFFGQGTRLTVV.

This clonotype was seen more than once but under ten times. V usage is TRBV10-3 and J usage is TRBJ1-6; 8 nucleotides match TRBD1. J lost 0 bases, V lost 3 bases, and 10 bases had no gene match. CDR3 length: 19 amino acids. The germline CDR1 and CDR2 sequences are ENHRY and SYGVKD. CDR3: CAISDGWTGSSSYNSPLHF. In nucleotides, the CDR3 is TGTGCCATCAGTGATGGGTGGACAGGGTCGAGCTCCTATAATTCACCCCTCCACTTT.

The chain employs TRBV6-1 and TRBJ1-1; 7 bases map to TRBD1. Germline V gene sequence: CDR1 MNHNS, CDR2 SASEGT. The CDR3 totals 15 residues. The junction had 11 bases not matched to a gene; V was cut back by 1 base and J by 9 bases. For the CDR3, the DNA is TGTGCCAGCAGTGAAGAGGGGGCAGGCCTCAGACAAGCTTTCTTT. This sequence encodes CASSEEGAGLRQAFF.